Below, 18 T cell receptor beta chains from the same sample are listed, as sequenced in a study of cytomegalovirus exposure and HLA in healthy donors. In the PCR, 60 Vbeta and 13 Jbeta primers were used. Profiled with immunoSEQ multiplex PCR; TCRdb holds only in-frame clones, not every one. Among under 200,000 clones listed, roughly four fifths were seen once. Material: PBMCs. These receptors were obtained from a man under 40 in good health and CMV-seronegative.

The chain couples TRBV29-1 to TRBJ2-5; possibly TRBD2 for D (5 bases). V gave up 4 bases and J gave up 4 bases, with 10 bases separating them. In germline, CDR1 is SQVTM, CDR2 ANQGSEA. This CDR3 is 12 amino acids long. The CDR3 bases are TGCAGCGTTGCGGGGTTGGCAGAGACCCAGTACTTC. As protein: CSVAGLAETQYF.

V usage is TRBV5-1 and J usage is TRBJ2-1; D possibly corresponds to TRBD1 (6 bases). The CDR3 loop spans 16 amino acids. Trimming stripped 4 bases from V and 1 base from J, with 15 bases between. Germline V gene lookup returns CDR1 SGHRS and CDR2 YFSETQ. The CDR3 is CASSPQGIGSYNEQFF. The CDR3 nucleotides are TGCGCCAGCAGCCCACAGGGAATTGGGTCCTACAATGAGCAGTTCTTC.

This clone has only a few counts. CDR3 amino acids: CASTGKGNQPQHF. The CDR3 DNA follows: TGTGCCAGCACGGGAAAGGGCAATCAGCCCCAGCATTTT. The J gene is TRBJ1-5, the V gene TRBV6-1, with unresolved D. The CDR3 spans 13 residues. V dropped 7 bases and J dropped 2 bases, with 9 bases sitting between them. Germline-derived CDR1 and CDR2 are MNHNS and SASEGT.

The chain links TRBV6-6 to TRBJ1-1, with TRBD1 matching over 9 bases. Trimming at V came to 8 bases and at J to 1 base, leaving 11 bases not matched to a gene. The germline V gene has CDR1 MNHNY and CDR2 SVGAGI (reference sequence). The CDR3 has 16 residues. The CDR3 here is CASWPLTGGPNTEAFF. In DNA, the CDR3 is TGTGCCAGCTGGCCCCTGACAGGGGGGCCGAACACTGAAGCTTTCTTT.

This clone was seen a single time. The J gene is TRBJ1-2, the V gene TRBV28, with TRBD1 as a possible D gene (5 bases). V lost 4 bases and J lost 6, with 15 bases in between. In germline, CDR1 is MDHEN, CDR2 SYDVKM. The CDR3 covers 14 residues. CDR3 DNA sequence: TGTGCCAGCAGTTCCCCCCTCGCAGGGCATGGCTACACCTTC. Translating gives CASSSPLAGHGYTF.

The chain carries TRBV6-6 and TRBJ1-5, with 9 bases lining up with TRBD1. The CDR3 is 14 residues long. In germline, CDR1 is MNHNY, CDR2 SVGAGI (reference sequence). Trimming cost V 5 bases and J 4 bases; bases outside gene matches: 3. The CDR3 sequence: CASSIGTGNQPQHF. The DNA of the CDR3 is TGTGCCAGCAGTATTGGGACAGGGAATCAGCCCCAGCATTTT.

V and J are TRBV2 and TRBJ2-2, with TRBD2 matching 9 bases. Germline lookup yields CDR1 SNHLY and CDR2 FYNNEI. CDR3 length equals 18 residues. Trimming removed 3 bases from V and 6 bases from J; junction bases left unmatched: 14. In DNA, the CDR3 is TGTGCCAGCAGTGAGCCTCTGACAGTAGCGGGAGAGGCCGGGGAGCTGTTTTTT. Translated: CASSEPLTVAGEAGELFF.

The chain employs TRBV11-2 and TRBJ2-5; 14 nucleotides agree with TRBD2. This CDR3 has 16 residues. The V and J ends lost 5 bases and 5 bases, in that order; junction bases with no gene match: 7. CDR1 is SGHAT, CDR2 FQNNGV, per germline. The chain's CDR3 is CASSPGTSGGGETQYF. As DNA, the CDR3 is TGTGCCAGCAGCCCGGGGACTAGCGGGGGTGGGGAGACCCAGTACTTC.

The chain has TRBV7-6 and TRBJ2-7; D remains ambiguous. There are 13 residues in the CDR3. The germline V and J ends were trimmed by 5 bases and 6 bases, with 14 bases remaining between them. Germline CDR1 reads SGHVS; CDR2 reads FNYEAQ. CDR3 DNA: TGTGCCAGCAGCATACCTCCCACTGGCGAGCAGTACTTC. Translated, it gives CASSIPPTGEQYF.

This rearrangement joins TRBV28 to TRBJ2-3, with D perhaps matching TRBD1 (5 bases). Germline values: CDR1 MDHEN, CDR2 SYDVKM. This CDR3 has 14 residues. The ends were cut back, 2 bases at V and 0 bases at J, with 6 bases in the middle. CDR3 protein: CASSLRQSTDTQYF. In nucleotides, the CDR3 is TGTGCCAGCAGTTTAAGACAGAGCACAGATACGCAGTATTTT.

The V gene is TRBV4-1, the J gene TRBJ1-2; D is perhaps TRBD1 (5 bases). Per germline, CDR1 MGHRA and CDR2 YSYEKL. The CDR3 runs to 13 residues. Trimming stripped 3 bases from V and 10 bases from J, with 15 bases between. The CDR3 region has the DNA TGCGCCAGCAGCCACTTAGGCAGGGATGACTACACCTTC. Translation: CASSHLGRDDYTF.

The chain couples TRBV5-4 to TRBJ2-7; a weak D match, TRBD1 (5 bases). The length of the CDR3 is 14 residues. Trimming took 2 bases from V and 2 from J, leaving 11 bases between them. Germline V gene data show CDR1 as SGHNT and CDR2 as YYREEE (reference sequence). This chain's CDR3 is CASSFGQGTYEQYF. DNA of the CDR3: TGTGCCAGCAGCTTTGGGCAGGGAACCTACGAGCAGTACTTC.

The chain has TRBV29-1 and TRBJ2-1; perhaps TRBD1 as D (6 bases). The germline CDR1 and CDR2 sequences are SQVTM and ANQGSEA. V was shortened by 4 bases and J by 9 bases, with 16 bases between the two germline ends. The CDR3 is 13 residues long. The DNA of the CDR3 is TGCAGCGTTGTCGACAGGTTAGTCGGTGAGCAGTTCTTC. Protein product: CSVVDRLVGEQFF.

This clone has only one observation. The chain employs TRBV28 and TRBJ2-7; 11 bases are a match to TRBD2. Trimming took 6 bases from V and 2 from J; bases not matched to a gene: 6. CDR1 MDHEN and CDR2 SYDVKM come from the germline V gene. The length of the CDR3 is 15 residues. In DNA form, the CDR3 reads TGTGCCAGCAGCTACGGGACTAGCGGAGCCTACGAGCAGTACTTC. Translating gives CASSYGTSGAYEQYF.

This clone has just a few counts. Here the CDR3 reads CSAFSGAEAFF. In nucleotides, the CDR3 is TGCAGTGCTTTCTCGGGGGCTGAAGCTTTCTTT. V and J are TRBV20-1 and TRBJ1-1, with D maybe TRBD1 (5 bases). From germline, CDR1 is DFQATT and CDR2 SNEGSKA (reference sequence). CDR3 size: 11 residues. The germline V and J ends were trimmed by 5 bases and 6 bases, with 10 bases remaining between them.

J is TRBJ2-7 and V is TRBV5-8, with D perhaps matching TRBD1 (6 bases). Per the germline V gene, CDR1 is SGHTS and CDR2 is YDEGEE. With 4 bases removed from V and 1 base from J, the gap between germline ends came to 12 bases. The CDR3 has 14 residues. DNA for the CDR3: TGTGCCAGCAGCCCAACACAGGGATCCTACGAGCAGTACTTC. It encodes CASSPTQGSYEQYF. The whole variable domain, filled in from reference TRBV5-8 and TRBJ2-7, reads EAGVTQSPTHLIKTRGQQATLRCSPISGHTSVYWYQQALGLGLQFLLWYDEGEERNRGNFPPRFSGRQFPNYSSELNVNALELEDSALYLCASSPTQGSYEQYFGPGTRLTVT.

J is TRBJ2-1 and V is TRBV11-3; a weak D match, TRBD1 (6 bases). Germline V CDR1 and CDR2: SGHNT, YENEEA. The CDR3 extends over 15 amino acids. V lost 0 bases and J lost 2, with 8 bases in between. CDR3 nucleotides: TGTGCCAGCAGCTTAGATGCAGGGGCCTACAATGAGCAGTTCTTC. Protein: CASSLDAGAYNEQFF.

This clone has just a few counts. The chain employs TRBV28 and TRBJ2-7, with 8 bases that match TRBD2. The CDR3 runs 15 residues. V lost 5 bases, J lost 6 bases, and 12 bases stayed unmatched. The germline V gene has CDR1 MDHEN and CDR2 SYDVKM. In DNA form, the CDR3 reads TGTGCCAGCAGTCCCAGCGGGAGTAGTACGCGCGAGCAGTACTTC. Translating it yields CASSPSGSSTREQYF.